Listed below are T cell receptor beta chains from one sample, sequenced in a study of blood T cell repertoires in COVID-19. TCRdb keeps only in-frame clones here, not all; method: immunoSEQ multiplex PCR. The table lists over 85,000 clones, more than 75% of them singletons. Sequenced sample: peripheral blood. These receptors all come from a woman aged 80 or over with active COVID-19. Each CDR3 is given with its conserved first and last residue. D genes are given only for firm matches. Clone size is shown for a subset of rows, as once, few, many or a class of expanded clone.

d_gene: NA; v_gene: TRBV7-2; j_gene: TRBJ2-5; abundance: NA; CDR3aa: CASSSTPARWLETQYF; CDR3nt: TGTGCCAGCAGCTCCACTCCCGCTAGGTGGCTAGAGACCCAGTACTTC
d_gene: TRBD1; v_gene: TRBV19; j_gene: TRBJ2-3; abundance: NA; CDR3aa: CASSIRGISTDTQYF; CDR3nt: TGTGCCAGTAGTATCAGGGGGATTAGCACAGATACGCAGTATTTT
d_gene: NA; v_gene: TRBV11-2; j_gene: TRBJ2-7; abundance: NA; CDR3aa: CASSLSDRYEQYF; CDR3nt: TGTGCCAGCAGCTTAAGCGACCGCTACGAGCAGTACTTC
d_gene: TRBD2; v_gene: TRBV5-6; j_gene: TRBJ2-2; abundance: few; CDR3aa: CASSLGNSGSAGELFF; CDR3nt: TGTGCCAGCAGCTTGGGGAACAGCGGGAGTGCCGGGGAGCTGTTTTTT
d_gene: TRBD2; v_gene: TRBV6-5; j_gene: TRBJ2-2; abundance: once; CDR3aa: CASSRTSGRTGELFF; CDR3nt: TGTGCCAGCAGTCGGACTAGCGGGAGAACCGGGGAGCTGTTTTTT
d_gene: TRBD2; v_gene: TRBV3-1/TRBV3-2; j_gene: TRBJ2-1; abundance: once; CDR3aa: CASTTLAGVNEQFF; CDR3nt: TGTGCCAGCACCACATTAGCGGGAGTCAATGAGCAGTTCTTC
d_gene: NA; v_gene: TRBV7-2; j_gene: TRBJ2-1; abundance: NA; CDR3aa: CASKPGTPSHEQFF; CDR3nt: TGTGCCAGCAAACCCGGGACTCCCTCCCATGAGCAGTTCTTC
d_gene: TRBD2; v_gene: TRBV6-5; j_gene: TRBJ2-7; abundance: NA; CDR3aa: CASSWESSGYEQYF; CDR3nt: TGTGCCAGCAGTTGGGAATCTAGCGGCTACGAGCAGTACTTC
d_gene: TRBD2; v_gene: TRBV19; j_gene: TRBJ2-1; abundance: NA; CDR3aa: CASRLGAGVVYNEQFF; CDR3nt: TGTGCCAGTAGGCTCGGAGCGGGGGTGGTCTACAATGAGCAGTTCTTC
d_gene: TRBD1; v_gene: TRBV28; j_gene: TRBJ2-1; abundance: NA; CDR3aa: CASSLAGTGYNEQFF; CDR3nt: TGTGCCAGCAGTTTGGCGGGGACAGGGTACAATGAGCAGTTCTTC
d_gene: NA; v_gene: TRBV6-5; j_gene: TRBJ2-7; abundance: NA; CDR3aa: CASRRLPDSVYEQYF; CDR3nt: TGTGCCAGCAGGAGGCTTCCGGACTCCGTCTACGAGCAGTACTTC
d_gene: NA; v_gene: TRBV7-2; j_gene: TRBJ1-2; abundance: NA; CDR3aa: CASSDTGNYGYTF; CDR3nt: TGTGCCAGCAGCGATACAGGGAACTATGGCTACACCTTC
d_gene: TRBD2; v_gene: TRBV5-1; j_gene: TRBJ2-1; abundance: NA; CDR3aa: CASSLGQGGTEQFF; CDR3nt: TGCGCCAGCAGCTTGGGGCAGGGAGGGACTGAGCAGTTCTTC
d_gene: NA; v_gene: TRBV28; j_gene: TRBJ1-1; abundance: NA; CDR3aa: CASSPQPGTSREIEAFF; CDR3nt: TGTGCCAGCAGTCCACAACCCGGGACTTCCCGAGAAATTGAAGCTTTCTTT
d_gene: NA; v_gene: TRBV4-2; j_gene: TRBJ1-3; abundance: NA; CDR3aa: CASSQEKGISGNTIYF; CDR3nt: TGTGCCAGCAGCCAAGAGAAGGGGATTTCTGGAAACACCATATATTTT
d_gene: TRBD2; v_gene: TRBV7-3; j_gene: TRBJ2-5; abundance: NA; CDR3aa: CASSLESSGSKETQYF; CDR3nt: TGTGCCAGCAGCCTGGAGTCTAGCGGGAGCAAAGAGACCCAGTACTTC
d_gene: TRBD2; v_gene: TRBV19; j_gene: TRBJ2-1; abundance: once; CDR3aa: CASRTTSGRANYEQFF; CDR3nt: TGTGCCAGTAGAACCACTAGCGGGAGGGCCAATTATGAGCAGTTCTTC
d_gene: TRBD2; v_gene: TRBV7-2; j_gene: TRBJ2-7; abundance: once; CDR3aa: CASSLVPGGWEQYF; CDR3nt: TGTGCCAGCAGCTTAGTCCCGGGAGGGTGGGAGCAGTACTTC
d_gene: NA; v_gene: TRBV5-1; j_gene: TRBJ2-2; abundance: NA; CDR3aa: CASSLGLNTGELFF; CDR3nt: TGCGCCAGCAGCTTGGGGCTCAACACCGGGGAGCTGTTTTTT
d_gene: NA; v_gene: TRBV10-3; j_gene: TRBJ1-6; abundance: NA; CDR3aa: CAISENTPSNSPLHF; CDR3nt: TGTGCCATCAGTGAGAACACTCCTAGTAATTCACCCCTCCACTTT
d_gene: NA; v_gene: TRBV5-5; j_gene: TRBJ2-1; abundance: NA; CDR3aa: CASSLAQGEQFF; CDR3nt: TGTGCCAGCAGCTTGGCCCAGGGTGAGCAGTTCTTC
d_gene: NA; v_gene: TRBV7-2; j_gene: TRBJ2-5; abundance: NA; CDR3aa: CASSYLGGVGGETQYF; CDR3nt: TGTGCCAGCAGTTACCTCGGCGGGGTAGGAGGGGAGACCCAGTACTTC
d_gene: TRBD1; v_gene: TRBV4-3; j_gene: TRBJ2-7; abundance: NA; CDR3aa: CASSQSGTGYDEQYF; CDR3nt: TGCGCCAGCAGCCAATCCGGGACAGGGTACGACGAGCAGTACTTC
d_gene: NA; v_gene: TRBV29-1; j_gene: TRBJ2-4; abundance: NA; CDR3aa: CSASGPVLNIQYF; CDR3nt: TGCAGCGCCAGCGGGCCGGTTTTAAACATTCAGTACTTC
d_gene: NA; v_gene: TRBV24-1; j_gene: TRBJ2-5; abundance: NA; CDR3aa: CATSVGAVKTQYF; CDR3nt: TGTGCCACCAGTGTGGGGGCAGTGAAGACCCAGTACTTC
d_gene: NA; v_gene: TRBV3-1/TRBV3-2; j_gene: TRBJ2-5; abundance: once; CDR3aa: CASSQLRRETQYF; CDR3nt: TGTGCCAGCAGCCAGCTGCGGCGGGAGACCCAGTACTTC
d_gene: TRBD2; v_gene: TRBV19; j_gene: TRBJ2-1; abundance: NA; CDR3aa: CASNLAGVNEQFF; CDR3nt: TGTGCCAGTAATCTAGCGGGAGTTAATGAGCAGTTCTTC
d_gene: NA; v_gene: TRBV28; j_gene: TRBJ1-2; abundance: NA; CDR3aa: CASSLVAGPGLGYTF; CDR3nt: TGTGCCAGCAGTTTAGTGGCGGGACCGGGGCTTGGCTACACCTTC
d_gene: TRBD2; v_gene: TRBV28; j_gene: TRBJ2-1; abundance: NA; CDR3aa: CASSSRSVGGDEQFF; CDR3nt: TGTGCCAGCAGTTCCCGATCGGTCGGGGGGGATGAGCAGTTCTTC
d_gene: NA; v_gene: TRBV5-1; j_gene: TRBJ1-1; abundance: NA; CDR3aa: CASSGWFGGHDTEAFF; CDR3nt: TGCGCCAGCAGCGGCTGGTTCGGCGGACATGACACTGAAGCTTTCTTT
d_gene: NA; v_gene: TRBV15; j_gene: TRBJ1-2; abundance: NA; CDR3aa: CATSYSRSNYGYTF; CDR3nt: TGTGCCACCAGCTACAGCCGCTCTAACTATGGCTACACCTTC
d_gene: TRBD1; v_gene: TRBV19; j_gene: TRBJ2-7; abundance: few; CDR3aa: CASRRSKGTGSYEQYF; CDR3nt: TGTGCCAGTAGGAGAAGCAAGGGGACAGGCTCCTACGAGCAGTACTTC
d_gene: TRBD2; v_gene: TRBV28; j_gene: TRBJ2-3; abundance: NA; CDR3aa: CASSFRSGTGGDTQYF; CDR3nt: TGTGCCAGCAGTTTTAGGAGCGGGACCGGCGGGGATACGCAGTATTTT
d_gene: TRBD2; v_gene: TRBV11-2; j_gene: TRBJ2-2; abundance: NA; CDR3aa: CASSLVPSGTGELFF; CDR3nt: TGTGCCAGCAGCTTAGTACCTAGCGGGACGGGGGAGCTGTTTTTT
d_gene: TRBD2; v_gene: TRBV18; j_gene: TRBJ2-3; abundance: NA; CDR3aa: CASPPTISGRPNTDTQYF; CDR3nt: TGTGCCAGCCCGCCGACCATTAGCGGGAGGCCCAACACAGATACGCAGTATTTT
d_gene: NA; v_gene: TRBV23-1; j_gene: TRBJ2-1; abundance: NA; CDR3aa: CAGGQYNEQFF; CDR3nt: TGCGCGGGGGGTCAATACAATGAGCAGTTCTTC
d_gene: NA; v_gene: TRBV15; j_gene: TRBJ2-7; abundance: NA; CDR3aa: CATSRVGQPSHEQYF; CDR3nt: TGTGCCACCAGCAGAGTAGGACAGCCAAGCCACGAGCAGTACTTC
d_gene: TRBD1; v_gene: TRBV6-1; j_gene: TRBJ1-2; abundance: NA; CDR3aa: CASSEETGVRGYTF; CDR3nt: TGTGCCAGCAGTGAAGAGACAGGGGTAAGGGGCTACACCTTC
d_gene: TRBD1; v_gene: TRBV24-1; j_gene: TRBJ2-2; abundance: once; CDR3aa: CATSEPGQGNTGELFF; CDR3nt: TGTGCCACCAGTGAACCTGGACAGGGAAACACCGGGGAGCTGTTTTTT
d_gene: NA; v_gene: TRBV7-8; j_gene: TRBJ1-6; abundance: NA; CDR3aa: CASSFDSAPLHF; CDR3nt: TGTGCCAGCAGCTTTGACTCGGCACCCCTCCACTTT
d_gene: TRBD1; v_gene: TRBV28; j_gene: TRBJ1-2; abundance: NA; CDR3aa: CASSLSPGGINYGYTF; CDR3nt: TGTGCCAGCAGTTTATCGCCAGGGGGCATTAACTATGGCTACACCTTC